This is a list of T cell receptor beta chains from one sample in a study of cytomegalovirus exposure and HLA in healthy donors. TCRdb's table, derived via immunoSEQ multiplex PCR, lists solely in-frame clones and lacks some. Here the sample spans 40,000 or so clones, approximately 80% being singletons. The specimen sequenced was PBMCs. The receptors derive from a man aged 30-40 years in good health and CMV-seronegative. Each CDR3 is given with its conserved first and last residue. Each record gives: D gene, CDR3 length, V gene, J gene, clone size, CDR3 protein, CDR3 DNA. The D gene is left open where the match is weak. Clone size is stated in some rows and not others, as once, few, many or a class when expanded.

TRBD1,17,TRBV18,TRBJ2-6,.,CASSPEQGHLGANVLTF,TGTGCCAGCTCACCCGAACAGGGGCACCTTGGGGCCAACGTCCTGACTTTC
TRBD1,16,TRBV9,TRBJ2-2,.,CASSEIPGQPTGELFF,TGTGCCAGCAGCGAAATACCGGGACAGCCAACCGGGGAGCTGTTTTTT
.,14,TRBV7-3,TRBJ2-5,.,CASSPRPGSETQYF,TGTGCCAGCAGCCCCCGGCCAGGGTCGGAGACCCAGTACTTC
TRBD2,16,TRBV9,TRBJ2-1,.,CASSVLSGSTYNEQFF,TGTGCCAGCAGCGTCCTTAGCGGGTCCACCTACAATGAGCAGTTCTTC
TRBD1,13,TRBV6-5,TRBJ1-2,once,CASATGVRYGYTF,TGTGCCAGCGCGACAGGGGTACGCTATGGCTACACCTTC
TRBD2,15,TRBV10-1,TRBJ2-2,.,CASSELAGNTGELFF,TGCGCCAGCAGTGAGCTAGCGGGGAACACCGGGGAGCTGTTTTTT
TRBD2,16,TRBV5-6,TRBJ2-2,.,CASSLWTRINTGELFF,TGTGCCAGCAGCTTATGGACTAGGATAAACACCGGGGAGCTGTTTTTT
.,16,TRBV7-9,TRBJ1-6,.,CASSPDSGGYGSPLHF,TGTGCCAGCAGTCCGGACTCGGGAGGGTATGGTTCACCCCTCCACTTT
TRBD2,14,TRBV5-1,TRBJ2-1,.,CASSVMSREGEQFF,TGCGCCAGCAGCGTGATGTCGCGGGAGGGTGAGCAGTTCTTC
.,15,TRBV2,TRBJ2-3,.,CASSEVRANTDTQYF,TGTGCCAGCAGTGAGGTCAGGGCAAACACAGATACGCAGTATTTT
.,13,TRBV27,TRBJ1-4,.,CASSLSNFEKLFF,TGTGCCAGCAGTTTATCGAACTTTGAAAAACTGTTTTTT
TRBD1,14,TRBV29-1,TRBJ2-2,once,CSVRTGGRVGELFF,TGCAGCGTTCGGACAGGGGGCCGGGTCGGGGAGCTGTTTTTT
.,14,TRBV7-9,TRBJ1-2,.,CASSPSPSYYGYTF,TGTGCCAGCAGCCCCTCACCCAGTTACTATGGCTACACCTTC
.,15,TRBV7-9,TRBJ1-4,.,CASSFGGGTNEKLFF,TGTGCCAGCAGCTTTGGCGGGGGAACTAATGAAAAACTGTTTTTT
.,15,TRBV5-1,TRBJ2-2,few,CASSFSRAATGELFF,TGCGCCAGCAGCTTCTCCAGGGCCGCCACCGGGGAGCTGTTTTTT
TRBD2,16,TRBV5-6,TRBJ2-2,.,CASSFQLAGNTGELFF,TGTGCCAGCAGCTTTCAACTAGCGGGAAACACCGGGGAGCTGTTTTTT
.,14,TRBV18,TRBJ2-5,.,CASTLASPQETQYF,TGTGCCAGCACCCTAGCTAGCCCTCAAGAGACCCAGTACTTC
TRBD1,14,TRBV19,TRBJ1-5,.,CASSSRQGNQPQHF,TGTGCCAGTAGTTCCCGACAGGGGAATCAGCCCCAGCATTTT
.,15,TRBV11-3,TRBJ1-1,once,CASSLDSLLNTEAFF,TGTGCCAGCAGCTTAGACTCGTTATTGAACACTGAAGCTTTCTTT
.,15,TRBV5-1,TRBJ1-3,few,CASSLELGSGNTIYF,TGCGCCAGCAGCTTGGAGCTTGGCTCTGGAAACACCATATATTTT
.,11,TRBV19,TRBJ1-2,.,CATRVNYGYTF,TGTGCCACCAGGGTAAACTATGGCTACACCTTC
.,16,TRBV7-9,TRBJ2-7,.,CASSPLMSGVRHEQYF,TGTGCCAGCAGCCCCTTAATGTCAGGGGTTCGCCACGAGCAGTACTTC
.,13,TRBV9,TRBJ1-2,.,CASSVVGRDGYTF,TGTGCCAGCAGCGTAGTCGGCAGGGATGGCTACACCTTC
TRBD1,16,TRBV11-3,TRBJ2-2,.,CASSLGTGVNTGELFF,TGTGCCAGCAGCTTAGGGACAGGGGTGAACACCGGGGAGCTGTTTTTT
TRBD2,15,TRBV19,TRBJ2-3,.,CASSPTGLITDTQYF,TGTGCCAGTAGCCCCACGGGACTAATCACAGATACGCAGTATTTT
.,14,TRBV7-8,TRBJ1-5,.,CASSLGLSSQPQHF,TGTGCCAGCAGCTTAGGTCTATCTAGTCAGCCCCAGCATTTT
TRBD1,15,TRBV11-1,TRBJ2-5,.,CASSQTGASGETQYF,TGTGCCAGCAGCCAGACAGGGGCGTCCGGGGAGACCCAGTACTTC
TRBD2,15,TRBV10-3,TRBJ2-7,.,CAISETGTKTYEQYF,TGTGCCATCAGTGAGACCGGGACTAAAACCTACGAGCAGTACTTC
TRBD1,14,TRBV4-3,TRBJ1-2,.,CASSLGQGTYGYTF,TGCGCCAGCAGCCTTGGACAGGGTACTTATGGCTACACCTTC
TRBD2,15,TRBV6-5,TRBJ2-7,.,CASSYSGEREKEQYF,TGTGCCAGCAGTTACTCCGGGGAGCGGGAGAAGGAGCAGTACTTC
.,16,TRBV4-3,TRBJ1-3,once,CASSRVTDKAGNTIYF,TGCGCCAGCAGCCGAGTTACGGACAAGGCTGGAAACACCATATATTTT
.,12,TRBV11-2,TRBJ2-3,.,CASSYTLDTQYF,TGTGCCAGCAGCTACACGCTAGATACGCAGTATTTT
.,14,TRBV9,TRBJ2-7,.,CTSSVDVVPYEQYF,TGTACCAGCAGCGTAGACGTAGTCCCCTACGAGCAGTACTTC
.,16,TRBV5-6,TRBJ2-7,.,CASSLGGSHSWYEQYF,TGTGCCAGCAGCTTGGGGGGCAGCCACTCCTGGTACGAGCAGTACTTC
.,13,TRBV15,TRBJ1-1,.,CATSRIGTGEAFF,TGTGCCACCAGCAGAATCGGTACAGGGGAAGCTTTCTTT
.,15,TRBV18,TRBJ2-3,.,CASSREGLSTDTQYF,TGTGCCAGCTCACGCGAGGGCCTCAGCACAGATACGCAGTATTTT
TRBD1,17,TRBV28,TRBJ2-2,.,CASSSSGQGVFGGELFF,TGTGCCAGCAGTTCCTCCGGCCAGGGGGTGTTTGGCGGGGAGCTGTTTTTT
.,12,TRBV29-1,TRBJ1-5,.,CSVSGVNQPQHF,TGCAGCGTTTCAGGTGTCAATCAGCCCCAGCATTTT
.,12,TRBV6-5,TRBJ2-1,.,CASSLLGGEQFF,TGTGCCAGCAGCTTACTAGGGGGTGAGCAGTTCTTC
.,16,TRBV9,TRBJ1-2,.,CAGSVAELGHLYGYTF,TGTGCCGGCAGCGTAGCCGAACTGGGACACTTATATGGCTACACCTTC
TRBD1,16,TRBV18,TRBJ2-2,.,CASSPRTGANTGELFF,TGTGCCAGCTCACCACGGACAGGGGCGAACACCGGGGAGCTGTTTTTT
.,15,TRBV6-6,TRBJ1-1,few,CASSLSGLGATEAFF,TGTGCCAGCAGTTTATCCGGCTTGGGGGCCACTGAAGCTTTCTTT
.,15,TRBV4-3,TRBJ2-1,.,CASSPGTFSYNEQFF,TGCGCCAGCAGCCCAGGGACATTTTCCTACAATGAGCAGTTCTTC
.,13,TRBV7-6,TRBJ2-5,.,CASSQTWQETQYF,TGTGCCAGCAGCCAGACATGGCAAGAGACCCAGTACTTC
TRBD2,15,TRBV4-3,TRBJ2-7,.,CASSQVAGGTGEQYF,TGCGCCAGCAGCCAAGTTGCGGGGGGGACGGGTGAGCAGTACTTC
.,15,TRBV5-1,TRBJ2-5,.,CASRSDAGGQETQYF,TGCGCCAGCAGGTCAGACGCGGGGGGACAGGAGACCCAGTACTTC
.,13,TRBV29-1,TRBJ1-2,.,CSASTGMGYGYTF,TGCAGCGCCTCCACAGGGATGGGGTATGGCTACACCTTC
.,13,TRBV2,TRBJ1-1,.,CASSADLNTEAFF,TGTGCCAGCAGTGCAGACTTGAACACTGAAGCTTTCTTT
TRBD1,17,TRBV18,TRBJ1-1,.,CASSPPETGGENTEAFF,TGTGCCAGCTCACCACCGGAGACAGGGGGAGAGAACACTGAAGCTTTCTTT
TRBD2,15,TRBV29-1,TRBJ2-1,.,CSASNTASGRDEQFF,TGCAGCGCCAGTAACACGGCTAGCGGGAGGGATGAGCAGTTCTTC
TRBD2,16,TRBV7-2,TRBJ2-3,few,CASNTGGLAGAFTQYF,TGTGCCAGCAACACCGGAGGGCTAGCGGGAGCCTTTACGCAGTATTTT
.,11,TRBV7-9,TRBJ2-1,.,CASSLGGHKVF,TGTGCCAGCAGCTTAGGGGGACATAAGGTCTTC
.,16,TRBV7-9,TRBJ2-7,.,CASSGSEGADLYEQYF,TGTGCCAGCAGCGGGTCTGAAGGAGCGGACCTCTACGAGCAGTACTTC
.,14,TRBV7-9,TRBJ1-2,.,CASNSDTINYGYTF,TGTGCCAGCAACTCCGACACGATTAACTATGGCTACACCTTC
TRBD1,14,TRBV28,TRBJ1-5,.,CASSLPTGNQPQHF,TGTGCCAGCAGTTTACCGACAGGGAATCAGCCCCAGCATTTT
.,20,TRBV5-4,TRBJ1-1,.,CASSLSMGRRSGTLNTEAFF,TGTGCCAGCAGCTTGTCTATGGGTAGGAGGAGCGGGACATTAAACACTGAAGCTTTCTTT
.,14,TRBV4-3,TRBJ1-3,.,CASSQERTGNTIYF,TGCGCCAGCAGCCAAGAGAGAACTGGAAACACCATATATTTT
TRBD1,13,TRBV30,TRBJ2-7,.,CAWNRDRGNEQYF,TGTGCCTGGAACCGGGACAGGGGAAATGAGCAGTACTTC
TRBD2,17,TRBV5-6,TRBJ2-1,.,CASARVSGLADYNEQFF,TGTGCCAGCGCTAGGGTCTCGGGACTAGCGGATTACAATGAGCAGTTCTTC